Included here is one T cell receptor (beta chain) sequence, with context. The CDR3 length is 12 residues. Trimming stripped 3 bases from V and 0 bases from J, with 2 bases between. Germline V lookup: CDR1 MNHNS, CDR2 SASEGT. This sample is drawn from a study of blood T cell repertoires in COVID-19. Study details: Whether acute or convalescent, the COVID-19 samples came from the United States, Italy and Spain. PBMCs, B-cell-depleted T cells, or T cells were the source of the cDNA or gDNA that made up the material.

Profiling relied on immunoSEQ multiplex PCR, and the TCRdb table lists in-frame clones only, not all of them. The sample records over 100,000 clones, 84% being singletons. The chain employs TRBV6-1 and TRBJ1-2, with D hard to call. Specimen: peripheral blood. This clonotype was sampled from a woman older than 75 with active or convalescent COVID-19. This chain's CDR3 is CASSDTNYGYTF. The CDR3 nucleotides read TGTGCCAGCAGTGACACTAACTATGGCTACACCTTC.